This T cell receptor (beta chain) was recorded in a study of blood T cell repertoires in COVID-19. As for the study in general: Samples of COVID-19 (acute and convalescent) were obtained from the United States, Italy and Spain. PBMCs, B-cell-depleted T cells, or T cells were the source of the cDNA or gDNA that made up the material.

The authors' processing: Amplification of reference gene primers provided the estimated nucleated cell counts. Sequencing used immunoSEQ multiplex PCR; TCRdb keeps in-frame clones, though not all of them. V, J and clone size are taken as reported in that table, and D and trimming were inferred from the DNA itself. The table lists approximately 300,000 clones, 75% to 90% of them singletons. CDR1 is SGDLS and CDR2 is YYNGEE in the germline V gene. The length of the CDR3 is 12 residues. V was cut by 0 bases and J by 12 bases, with 10 bases left in between. What was sequenced was peripheral blood. The chain joins TRBV9 to TRBJ2-1; a possible D gene is TRBD1 (6 bases). The sequence was collected from a man between 18 and 29 years old with active or convalescent COVID-19. This CDR3 is CASSVAETGQFF. The CDR3, as DNA: TGTGCCAGCAGCGTAGCAGAGACAGGGCAGTTCTTC. The full variable domain, with the rest looked up from reference TRBV9 and TRBJ2-1, is DSGVTQTPKHLITATGQRVTLRCSPRSGDLSVYWYQQSLDQGLQFLIQYYNGEERAKGNILERFSAQQFPDLHSELNLSSLELGDSALYFCASSVAETGQFFGPGTRLTVL.